This record covers a single T cell receptor (beta chain). The antigen is not known. This CDR3 contains 14 residues. Looked up from germline, CDR1 is MDHEN and CDR2 is SYDVKM. V trimming: 5 bases; J trimming: 1 base; junction bases outside the gene matches: 2. The entry originates in a study of cytomegalovirus exposure and HLA in healthy donors. Study-wide findings and caveats: The authors enumerated 180 or so TCR beta chains as linked to cytomegalovirus.

The PCR contained 60 Vbeta and 13 Jbeta primers. TCRdb's table, derived via immunoSEQ multiplex PCR, lists solely in-frame clones and lacks some. The data hold approximately 190,000 clones, with 60% to 80% observed a single time. This rearrangement joins TRBV28 to TRBJ2-1; 7 nucleotides match TRBD2. The specimen sequenced was PBMCs. The clonotype was recovered from a woman in her thirties in good health and CMV-seropositive. CDR3 in amino acids: CASSLAESYNEQFF. The CDR3 region has the DNA TGTGCCAGCAGTCTAGCGGAGTCCTACAATGAGCAGTTCTTC.